This T cell receptor (beta chain) was retrieved from a study of metastatic and nonmetastatic thyroid tumors. Turning to the study itself: Comparative analysis of repertoires was undertaken across blood and tumor or nodule tissue obtained from malignant and benign thyroid patients.

Nobody among the patients had been given any treatment before thyroid surgery. TCRdb re-analyzed the PCR reads through MiXCR. Of tens of thousands of clones in the sample, roughly a fifth were seen once. At least ten counts were recorded for this clone. Germline CDR1 and CDR2: MNHEY and SVGEGT. CDR3 length equals 13 residues. Deletions cut 2 bases from V and 5 bases from J, with 10 bases between. Sequencing was done on a sample of blood. This clonotype was obtained from a female donor with papillary thyroid cancer or a benign thyroid nodule (not recorded which). Some clones in this sample may be carry-over from other donors' samples. The genes are TRBV6-2 or TRBV6-3 and TRBJ2-7, with D possibly matching TRBD2 (5 bases). CDR3 loop: CASSYGRAHEQYF. CDR3 sequence (DNA): TGTGCCAGCAGTTACGGGCGGGCCCACGAGCAGTACTTC.